The next 19 T cell receptor beta chains were all read from a single sample in a study of blood T cells in healthy people across ages. Primers used in a second PCR of roughly 6 to 11 cycles were a sample-barcoded 5' primer and a J-beta primer mix. TCRdb re-derived calls from the 5' RACE reads in MiXCR, one entry per CDR3 protein. Counted here are fewer than 600,000 distinct CDR3 sequences, about 27% occurring once; the ten biggest clones make up approximately 4%. Separately, the same data were catalogued under a study of T cells of mothers and their children.

The sample consisted of blood. The receptors originated from a boy aged 2 to 10 in good health.

This clonotype has only a few counts. The gene calls are TRBV28 and TRBJ2-1, with D possibly matching TRBD1 (5 bases). V lost 7 bases, J lost 8 bases, and 21 bases lay in between. Per germline, CDR1 MDHEN and CDR2 SYDVKM. The CDR3 sequence is 15 residues long. This chain's CDR3 is CASTNSPAQGHEQFF. The DNA for the CDR3 is TGTGCCAGCACCAATTCCCCAGCTCAGGGCCATGAGCAGTTCTTC.

The rearrangement uses TRBV25-1 and TRBJ2-2; 9 positions agree with TRBD2. Germline CDR1 reads MGHDK; CDR2 reads SYGVNS. The CDR3 covers 16 residues. The J segment lost 3 bases and the V segment lost 3 bases, leaving 5 bases of the junction unmatched. The CDR3 bases are TGTGCCAGCAGTGACTTTAGCGGGGGACACACCGGGGAGCTGTTTTTT. Protein sequence: CASSDFSGGHTGELFF.

The chain couples TRBV20-1 to TRBJ2-1; possibly TRBD1 or TRBD2 for D (5 bases each). CDR3 length: 15 residues. Looked up from germline, CDR1 is DFQATT and CDR2 is SNEGSKA (reference sequence). V dropped 3 bases and J dropped 0 bases, with 12 bases sitting between them. The DNA of the CDR3 is TGCAGTGCTAGCCGGGACCCGAGCTCCTACAATGAGCAGTTCTTC. Amino acid sequence: CSASRDPSSYNEQFF.

This clonotype has more than one count but fewer than ten. The chain is built from TRBV3-1 and TRBJ2-1; 9 bases map to TRBD2. Near its end, the DNA agrees better with TRBJ2-5, so the J call may be wrong. CDR1 and CDR2 (germline): LGHDT, YNNKEL (reference sequence). The CDR3 spans 13 residues. CDR3 in amino acids: CASERLAEETQYF. The CDR3 DNA sequence: TGTGCCAGCGAAAGACTAGCGGAAGAGACCCAGTACTTC.

Only a few counts were recorded for this clonotype. This chain links TRBV18 with TRBJ2-7, with a possible D match to TRBD1 (6 bases). This CDR3 has 14 residues. V was clipped by 4 bases and J by 3 bases, with 13 bases between them. Looked up from germline, CDR1 is KGHSH and CDR2 is LQKENI. This CDR3 is CASSQGTPGYEQYF. In DNA, the CDR3 is TGTGCCAGCTCACAGGGGACACCCGGCTACGAGCAGTACTTC. Full variable domain (missing parts from reference TRBV18 and TRBJ2-7): NAGVMQNPRHLVRRRGQEARLRCSPMKGHSHVYWYRQLPEEGLKFMVYLQKENIIDESGMPKERFSAEFPKEGPSILRIQQVVRGDSAAYFCASSQGTPGYEQYFGPGTRLTVT.

The chain employs TRBV5-1 and TRBJ2-5; 9 bases line up with TRBD1. The CDR3 is 15 amino acids. With 5 bases clipped from V and 7 bases from J, the junction kept 12 bases outside the gene matches. The V gene's germline CDR1 is SGHRS and CDR2 YFSETQ. CDR3 DNA sequence: TGCGCCAGCAGGGCCGGGGACAGGGACTCGGGGACCCAGTACTTC. This translates into CASRAGDRDSGTQYF.

The table lists this clonotype with a few counts. The chain combines TRBV15 with TRBJ2-3; a weak D match, TRBD1 (6 bases). This CDR3 comprises 17 residues. V dropped 0 bases and J dropped 8 bases, with 21 bases sitting between them. Per germline, CDR1 LNHNV and CDR2 YYDKDF (reference sequence). The DNA of the CDR3 is TGTGCCACCAGCAGAGATAGAGGGCAGGGGAACGTGGTTACGCAGTATTTT. This gives the protein CATSRDRGQGNVVTQYF.

The rearrangement uses TRBV4-2 and TRBJ1-5, with 8 bases lining up with TRBD1. This CDR3 has 19 amino acids. The ends lost 0 bases at V and 2 bases at J; junction bases unmatched: 12. Germline CDR1 and CDR2: LGHNA and YNFKEQ. CDR3 region: CASSQDWTGMALRNQPQHF. The DNA of the CDR3 is TGTGCCAGCAGCCAAGATTGGACAGGGATGGCCCTCCGCAATCAGCCCCAGCATTTT.

The chain employs TRBV19 and TRBJ2-5, with D tentatively TRBD2 (6 bases). The CDR3 runs 14 residues. The V and J ends lost 6 bases and 0 bases respectively, with 11 bases between them. CDR1 is LNHDA and CDR2 is SQIVND in the germline V gene (reference sequence). The CDR3 reads CASRGGWDQETQYF. CDR3 nucleotides: TGTGCCAGTAGAGGAGGGTGGGACCAAGAGACCCAGTACTTC.

The chain combines TRBV5-5 with TRBJ2-5; 9 bases match TRBD2. The CDR3 extends over 14 amino acids. Germline V gene lookup returns CDR1 SGHKS and CDR2 YYEKEE (reference sequence). J was trimmed by 1 base and V by 6 bases; bases with no gene match: 4. CDR3 sequence reads: CASTTLAGQETQYF. The CDR3 DNA sequence: TGTGCCAGCACCACACTAGCGGGCCAAGAGACCCAGTACTTC.

The V call is TRBV19, the J call TRBJ2-1, with 10 bases that match TRBD1. Trimming cost V 3 bases and J 3 bases; bases outside gene matches: 8. CDR1 and CDR2 (germline): LNHDA, SQIVND (reference sequence). The CDR3 covers 17 residues. The CDR3: CASSILWTGGRYNEQFF. In DNA form, the CDR3 reads TGTGCCAGTAGTATCCTCTGGACAGGGGGACGCTACAATGAGCAGTTCTTC.

V usage is TRBV25-1 and J usage is TRBJ2-5; D is unclear. The J call may be wrong; the DNA end is better matched by TRBJ2-7. Looked up from germline, CDR1 is MGHDK and CDR2 is SYGVNS. CDR3 length: 16 amino acids. CDR3 DNA sequence: TGTGCCAGCATTGCGACCTACCCATCGGGCTCCTACGAGCAGTACTTC. It is translated as CASIATYPSGSYEQYF.

V usage is TRBV5-1 and J usage is TRBJ2-1; 10 bases line up with TRBD2. The CDR3 covers 15 residues. Per the germline V gene, CDR1 is SGHRS and CDR2 is YFSETQ. V was clipped by 4 bases and J by 6 bases; unmatched bases: 7. Here the CDR3 reads CASSPLAGAANEQFF. CDR3 DNA: TGCGCCAGCAGCCCGCTAGCGGGGGCGGCCAATGAGCAGTTCTTC.

The chain links TRBV20-1 to TRBJ1-2; 9 bases match TRBD1. The CDR3 sequence is 17 residues long. CDR1 is DFQATT, CDR2 SNEGSKA, per germline (reference sequence). The V gene end was trimmed by 6 bases and the J gene end by 4 bases; junction bases not matched to a gene: 18. The CDR3 region is CSAAGRGQGIYRYGYTF. The CDR3 nucleotides are TGCAGTGCGGCAGGGAGGGGACAGGGTATCTATCGCTATGGCTACACCTTC.

The chain has TRBV19 and TRBJ1-5; D gene unclear. The CDR3 spans 15 residues. Trimming took 2 bases from V and 5 from J, leaving 13 bases between them. CDR1 LNHDA and CDR2 SQIVND come from the germline V gene (reference sequence). CDR3 sequence reads: CASSISPARDQPQHF. The CDR3 DNA is TGTGCCAGTAGTATATCTCCTGCCCGCGATCAGCCCCAGCATTTT.

The rearrangement uses TRBV3-1 and TRBJ2-1, with D perhaps being TRBD1 or TRBD2 (5 bases each). The germline gives CDR1 LGHDT, CDR2 YNNKEL (reference sequence). Deletions cut 4 bases from V and 8 bases from J, with 15 bases between. There are 14 residues in the CDR3. CDR3 sequence (DNA): TGTGCCAGCAGCCGGGGGACCCCCCCGGATGAGCAGTTCTTC. This codes for CASSRGTPPDEQFF.

This clonotype was counted between two and nine times. V usage is TRBV6-6 and J usage is TRBJ2-1; D is undetermined. CDR1 is MNHNY and CDR2 is SVGAGI in the germline V gene (reference sequence). There are 16 residues in the CDR3. Trimming pared 7 bases from V and 4 bases from J, leaving 20 bases between. The CDR3 here is CASNNGLPNDYNEQFF. The CDR3 DNA follows: TGTGCCAGCAACAATGGGCTTCCCAACGATTACAATGAGCAGTTCTTC.

The rearrangement uses TRBV5-1 and TRBJ1-1, with D perhaps TRBD1 (6 bases). V lost 4 bases to trimming and J lost 7 bases, with 14 bases between them. The CDR3 has 13 amino acids. Germline V lookup: CDR1 SGHRS, CDR2 YFSETQ. This CDR3 reads CASSVGTIGEAFF. CDR3 bases: TGCGCCAGCAGCGTTGGGACAATCGGTGAAGCTTTCTTT. Full variable domain (rest looked up from reference TRBV5-1 and TRBJ1-1): KAGVTQTPRYLIKTRGQQVTLSCSPISGHRSVSWYQQTPGQGLQFLFEYFSETQRNKGNFPGRFSGRQFSNSRSEMNVSTLELGDSALYLCASSVGTIGEAFFGQGTRLTVV.

This clonotype was counted between two and nine times. This rearrangement joins TRBV20-1 to TRBJ2-2; D is perhaps TRBD1 (6 bases). The CDR3 is made up of 13 amino acids. The germline gives CDR1 DFQATT, CDR2 SNEGSKA (reference sequence). Trimming took 6 bases from V and 5 from J, leaving 13 bases between them. CDR3 in amino acids: CSAPLTGTGELFF. The DNA of the CDR3 is TGCAGTGCCCCATTAACAGGGACCGGGGAGCTGTTTTTT.